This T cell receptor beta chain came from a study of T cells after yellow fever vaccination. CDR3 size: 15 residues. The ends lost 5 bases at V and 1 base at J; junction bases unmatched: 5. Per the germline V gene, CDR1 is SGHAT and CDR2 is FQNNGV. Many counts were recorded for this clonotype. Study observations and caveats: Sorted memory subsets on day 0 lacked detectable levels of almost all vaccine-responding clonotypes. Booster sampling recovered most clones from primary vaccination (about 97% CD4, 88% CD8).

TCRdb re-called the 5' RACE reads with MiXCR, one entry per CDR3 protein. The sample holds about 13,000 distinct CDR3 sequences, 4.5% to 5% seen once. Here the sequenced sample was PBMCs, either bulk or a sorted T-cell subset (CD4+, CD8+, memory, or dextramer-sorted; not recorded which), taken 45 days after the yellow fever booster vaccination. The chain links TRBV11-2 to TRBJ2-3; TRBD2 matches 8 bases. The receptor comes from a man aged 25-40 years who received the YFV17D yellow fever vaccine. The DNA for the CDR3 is TGTGCCAGCAGCCCAGGACTAGCCCGCACAGATACGCAGTATTTT. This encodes CASSPGLARTDTQYF.